Below, 15 T cell receptor beta chains from the same sample are listed, as sequenced in a study of CD8+ T cells in alopecia areata. In each case, RNA was isolated and then reverse transcribed into cDNA as the sequencing template. Here immunoSEQ multiplex PCR was the method, and the copy in TCRdb shows in-frame clones only, minus some. The repertoire holds around 180,000 clones, with 64% as singletons. Treatment defined: oral pan-JAK inhibitor, 5-10 mg twice daily. The material sequenced was CD4+ T cells sorted from blood, taken around week 49, from a patient treated with tofacitinib. These receptors came from a human donor with alopecia areata.

This clone was recorded a few times. This sequence joins TRBV27 and TRBJ2-3; D may be TRBD2 (6 bases). Per germline, CDR1 MNHEY and CDR2 SMNVEV (reference sequence). Trimming removed 5 bases from V and 10 bases from J, with 13 bases in between. This CDR3 region has 12 residues. The CDR3 DNA reads TGTGCCAGCAGTCCCCGACTAGAGGCGCAGTATTTT. Translation gives CASSPRLEAQYF.

The J gene is TRBJ2-6, the V gene TRBV4-3; D not resolved. This CDR3 has 17 amino acids. The germline V and J ends were trimmed by 0 bases and 1 base, with 10 bases remaining between them. From germline, CDR1 is LGHNA and CDR2 YSLEER. The CDR3 sequence: CASSQEQMKSGANVLTF. CDR3 DNA: TGCGCCAGCAGCCAAGAACAGATGAAATCTGGGGCCAACGTCCTGACTTTC.

This clone was picked up a small number of times. CDR3 DNA sequence: TGTGCCAGCAGCCCCAGACAGATCTATAATTCACCCCTCCACTTT. Protein product: CASSPRQIYNSPLHF. V usage is TRBV7-2 and J usage is TRBJ1-6; possible D gene TRBD1, 5 bases. Trimming cost V 5 bases and J 3 bases, with 11 bases left between them. The CDR3 extends over 15 amino acids. Germline loops: CDR1 SGHTA, CDR2 FQGNSA.

The chain has TRBV6-6 and TRBJ1-2; D gene ambiguous. Germline CDR1 MNHNY, CDR2 SVGAGI (reference sequence). The CDR3 runs to 15 residues. Trimming left V 1 base short and J 0 bases short, with 9 bases between. CDR3: CASSYFGETNYGYTF. CDR3 nucleotide sequence: TGTGCCAGCAGTTACTTCGGGGAGACTAACTATGGCTACACCTTC.

The table lists this clone with a few counts. V is TRBV29-1 and J is TRBJ2-3; TRBD2 matches 10 bases. Unmatched junction bases numbered 6, after V lost 7 bases and J lost 2 bases. This CDR3 is built from 14 residues. The V gene's germline CDR1 is SQVTM and CDR2 ANQGSEA. The DNA for the CDR3 is TGCAGCGACTGGACTAGCGGAGCCACAGATACGCAGTATTTT. This encodes CSDWTSGATDTQYF.

This clone occurred once. This rearrangement joins TRBV10-3 to TRBJ1-2; D is possibly TRBD1 (5 bases). CDR3 size: 13 residues. Per the germline V gene, CDR1 is ENHRY and CDR2 is SYGVKD. The V gene lost 3 bases and the J gene lost 6 bases, with 11 bases spanning the gap. The CDR3 DNA is TGTGCCATCAGTGACCTTCAGGGAGATGGCTACACCTTC. It codes for CAISDLQGDGYTF.

The chain couples TRBV6-1 to TRBJ1-6; D remains ambiguous. CDR1 and CDR2 (germline): MNHNS, SASEGT. The CDR3 loop spans 12 amino acids. V lost 2 bases and J lost 10, with 6 bases in between. The CDR3 spells CASSERTSPLHF. CDR3 DNA: TGTGCCAGCAGTGAAAGAACCTCACCCCTCCACTTT.

The chain employs TRBV5-6 and TRBJ2-5, with TRBD2 as a possible D gene (5 bases). This CDR3 region has 14 residues. Germline V gene data show CDR1 as SGHDT and CDR2 as YYEEEE. V was clipped by 3 bases and J by 2 bases, with 11 bases between them. The CDR3, as DNA: TGTGCCAGCAGCTCGGGATACAGACAAGAGACCCAGTACTTC. Its translation: CASSSGYRQETQYF.

The rearrangement joins TRBV30 to TRBJ2-7; 8 positions match TRBD2. Germline-derived CDR1 and CDR2 are GTSNPN and SVGIG (reference sequence). The CDR3 length is 14 residues. Losses at the gene ends were 0 bases for V and 6 bases for J; bases not matched to a gene: 7. The CDR3 spells CAWSVRAGGVEQYF. Written as DNA, the CDR3 is TGTGCCTGGAGTGTACGGGCGGGGGGCGTCGAGCAGTACTTC.

The J gene is TRBJ2-7, the V gene TRBV15; D is possibly TRBD2 (6 bases). The V and J ends lost 1 base and 0 bases respectively, with 16 bases between them. Per germline, CDR1 LNHNV and CDR2 YYDKDF (reference sequence). CDR3 length: 17 amino acids. This chain's CDR3 is CATSRGGLAGTSYEQYF. As DNA, the CDR3 is TGTGCCACCAGCAGAGGCGGGTTGGCGGGGACCTCCTACGAGCAGTACTTC.

Turning to this clone: Relative to the germline gene, one junction end is altered; a read error may explain this. The V gene is TRBV6-1, the J gene TRBJ2-2, with a tentative D call TRBD1 (5 bases). CDR3 length equals 16 residues. CDR1 is MNHNS, CDR2 SASEGT, per germline. CDR3 bases: TGTGCCACCAGTGGGGCCCTTAGAACAGACACCGGGGAGCTGTTTTTT. This translates into CATSGALRTDTGELFF.

This clone was observed a handful of times. The chain is built from TRBV29-1 and TRBJ2-7; TRBD1 aligns across 10 bases. Germline loops: CDR1 SQVTM, CDR2 ANQGSEA. The length of the CDR3 is 16 residues. Unmatched junction bases numbered 13, after V lost 4 bases and J lost 4 bases. The CDR3 DNA sequence: TGCAGCGTTGGGGGAGTTGATGGGACAGGGGTTTACGAGCAGTACTTC. This gives the protein CSVGGVDGTGVYEQYF.

The chain has TRBV19 and TRBJ1-4, with D unresolved. Per germline, CDR1 LNHDA and CDR2 SQIVND (reference sequence). This CDR3 has 13 residues. The V end was cut by 5 bases, the J end by 8 bases, with 12 bases between. The CDR3 DNA reads TGTGCCAGTAGTTTTCAGGTTTCAGAAAAACTGTTTTTT. Amino acid sequence: CASSFQVSEKLFF.

J is TRBJ1-1 and V is TRBV15; unclear D gene. V dropped 1 base and J dropped 5 bases, with 2 bases sitting between them. The CDR3 loop spans 11 amino acids. Germline values: CDR1 LNHNV, CDR2 YYDKDF (reference sequence). For the CDR3, the DNA is TGTGCCACCAGCAGAGCGACTGAAGCTTTCTTT. Its translation: CATSRATEAFF. Looking up the rest from reference TRBV15 and TRBJ1-1 gives the full variable domain: DAMVIQNPRYQVTQFGKPVTLSCSQTLNHNVMYWYQQKSSQAPKLLFHYYDKDFNNEADTPDNFQSRRPNTSFCFLDIRSPGLGDTAMYLCATSRATEAFFGQGTRLTVV.

CDR3 protein: CSVTPGGLAVAKNIQYF. The CDR3 DNA is TGCAGCGTCACCCCGGGGGGGCTAGCCGTAGCCAAAAACATTCAGTACTTC. The V call is TRBV29-1, the J call TRBJ2-4; 8 nucleotides match TRBD2. V gave up 6 bases and J gave up 0 bases; unmatched junction bases: 13. The CDR3 is made up of 17 amino acids. Germline V CDR1 and CDR2: SQVTM, ANQGSEA. Variable domain in full (rest from reference TRBV29-1 and TRBJ2-4): SAVISQKPSRDICQRGTSLTIQCQVDSQVTMMFWYRQQPGQSLTLIATANQGSEATYESGFVIDKFPISRPNLTFSTLTVSNMSPEDSSIYLCSVTPGGLAVAKNIQYFGAGTRLSVL.